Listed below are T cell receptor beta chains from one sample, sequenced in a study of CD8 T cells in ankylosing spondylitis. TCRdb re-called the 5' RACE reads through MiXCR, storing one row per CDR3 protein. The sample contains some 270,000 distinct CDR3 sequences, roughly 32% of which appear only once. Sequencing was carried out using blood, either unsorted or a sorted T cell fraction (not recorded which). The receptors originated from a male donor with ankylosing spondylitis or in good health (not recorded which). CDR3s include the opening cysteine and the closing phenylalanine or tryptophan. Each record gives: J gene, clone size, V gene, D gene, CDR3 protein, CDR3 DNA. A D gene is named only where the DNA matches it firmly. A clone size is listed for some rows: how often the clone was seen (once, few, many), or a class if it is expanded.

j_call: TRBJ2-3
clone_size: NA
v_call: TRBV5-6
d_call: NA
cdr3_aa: CASSLVTAQADTQYF
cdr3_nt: TGTGCCAGCAGCTTGGTCACAGCGCAAGCAGATACGCAGTATTTT

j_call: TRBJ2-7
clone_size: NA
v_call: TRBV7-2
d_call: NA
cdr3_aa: CASSLPGLSYEQYF
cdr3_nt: TGTGCCAGCAGCTTACCGGGCCTGAGCTACGAGCAGTACTTC

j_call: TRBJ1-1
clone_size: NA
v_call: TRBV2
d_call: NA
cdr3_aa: CASSAGPEAFF
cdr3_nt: TGTGCCAGCAGTGCGGGCCCTGAAGCTTTCTTT

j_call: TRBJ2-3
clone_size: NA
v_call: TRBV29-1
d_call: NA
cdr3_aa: CSVDGGGNTDTQYF
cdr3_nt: TGCAGCGTTGATGGCGGGGGCAACACAGATACGCAGTATTTT

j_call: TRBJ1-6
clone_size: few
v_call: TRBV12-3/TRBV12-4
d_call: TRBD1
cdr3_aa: CASILGTGGGSPLHF
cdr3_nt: TGTGCCAGCATCCTCGGGACAGGGGGAGGATCACCCCTCCACTTT

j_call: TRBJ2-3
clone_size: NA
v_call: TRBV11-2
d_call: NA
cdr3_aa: CASSIISTDTQYF
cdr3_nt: TGTGCCAGCAGCATAATAAGCACAGATACGCAGTATTTT

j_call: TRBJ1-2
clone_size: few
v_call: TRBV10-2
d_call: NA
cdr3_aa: CASLDLSSAGAYTF
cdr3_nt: TGCGCCAGCCTTGATTTAAGTTCGGCAGGGGCTTACACCTTC

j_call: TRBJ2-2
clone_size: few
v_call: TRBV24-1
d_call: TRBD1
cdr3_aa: CATRQGGAEELFF
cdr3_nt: TGTGCCACCAGACAGGGGGGTGCCGAGGAGCTGTTTTTT

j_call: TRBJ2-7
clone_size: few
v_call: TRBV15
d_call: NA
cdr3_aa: CATSPGQTYEQYF
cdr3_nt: TGTGCCACCAGCCCCGGACAGACTTACGAGCAGTACTTC

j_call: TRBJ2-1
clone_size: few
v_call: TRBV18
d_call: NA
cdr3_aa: CASSPKDRYEQFF
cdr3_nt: TGTGCCAGCTCACCAAAGGACAGATATGAGCAGTTCTTC

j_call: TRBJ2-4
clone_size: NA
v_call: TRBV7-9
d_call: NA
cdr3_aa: CASSLIGKNIQYF
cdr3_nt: TGTGCCAGCAGCTTAATTGGCAAAAACATTCAGTACTTC

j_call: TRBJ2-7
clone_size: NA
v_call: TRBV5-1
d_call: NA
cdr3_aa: CASSLMDSANEQYF
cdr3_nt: TGCGCCAGCAGCTTAATGGACAGTGCCAACGAGCAGTACTTC

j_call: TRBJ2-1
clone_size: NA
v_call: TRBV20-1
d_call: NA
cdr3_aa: CSASPGGDEQFF
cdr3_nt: TGCAGTGCTAGCCCCGGTGGTGATGAGCAGTTCTTC

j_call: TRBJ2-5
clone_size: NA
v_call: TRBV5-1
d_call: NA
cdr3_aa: CASTQQETQYF
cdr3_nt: TGCGCCAGCACACAACAAGAGACCCAGTACTTC

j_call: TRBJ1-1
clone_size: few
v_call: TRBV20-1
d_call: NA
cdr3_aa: CSARKEGDTEAFF
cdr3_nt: TGCAGTGCCAGGAAGGAGGGTGACACTGAAGCTTTCTTT

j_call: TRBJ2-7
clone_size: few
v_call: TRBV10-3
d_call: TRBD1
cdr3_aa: CAIRPQGAYEQYF
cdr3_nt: TGTGCCATCAGGCCACAGGGGGCCTACGAGCAGTACTTC

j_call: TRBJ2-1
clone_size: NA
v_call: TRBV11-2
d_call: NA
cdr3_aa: CASRSIKLYNEQFF
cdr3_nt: TGTGCCAGCAGATCCATCAAACTCTACAATGAGCAGTTCTTC

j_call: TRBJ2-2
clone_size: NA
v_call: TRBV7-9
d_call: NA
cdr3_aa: CATAGGRDTGELFF
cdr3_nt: TGTGCCACCGCAGGGGGGCGGGACACCGGGGAGCTGTTTTTT

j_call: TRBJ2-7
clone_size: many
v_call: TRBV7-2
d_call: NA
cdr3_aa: CASSRSYEQYF
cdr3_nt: TGTGCCAGCAGCCGCTCCTACGAGCAGTACTTC

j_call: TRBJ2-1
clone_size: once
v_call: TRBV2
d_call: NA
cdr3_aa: CASSDELDNEQFF
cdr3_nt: TGTGCCAGCAGTGATGAGCTGGACAATGAGCAGTTCTTC

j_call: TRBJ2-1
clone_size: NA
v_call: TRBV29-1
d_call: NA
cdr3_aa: CSVGASDNNEQFF
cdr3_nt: TGCAGCGTTGGGGCTAGCGACAACAATGAGCAGTTCTTC

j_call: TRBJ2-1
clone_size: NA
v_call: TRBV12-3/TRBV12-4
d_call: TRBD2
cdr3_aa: CASSPRTSGDEQFF
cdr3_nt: TGTGCCAGCAGCCCAAGGACTAGCGGGGATGAGCAGTTCTTC

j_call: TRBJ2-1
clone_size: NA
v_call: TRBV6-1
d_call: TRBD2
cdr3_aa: CASSPRAGGVNEQFF
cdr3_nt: TGTGCCAGCTCCCCGCGCGCGGGGGGGGTCAATGAGCAGTTCTTC

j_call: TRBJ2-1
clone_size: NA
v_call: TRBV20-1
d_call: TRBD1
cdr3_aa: CSAREFGTGDNNEQFF
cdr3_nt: TGCAGTGCTAGAGAGTTTGGGACAGGGGATAACAATGAGCAGTTCTTC

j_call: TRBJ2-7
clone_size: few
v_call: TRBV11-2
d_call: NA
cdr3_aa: CASSGRSEQYF
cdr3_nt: TGTGCCAGCAGCGGACGTAGCGAGCAGTACTTC

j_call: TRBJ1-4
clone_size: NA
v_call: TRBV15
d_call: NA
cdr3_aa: CTTSRANSGRKLFF
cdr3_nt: TGTACCACCAGCAGAGCCAACTCAGGCAGGAAACTGTTTTTT

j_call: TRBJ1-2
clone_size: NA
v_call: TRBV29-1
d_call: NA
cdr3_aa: CSVELAGVANYGYTF
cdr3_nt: TGCAGCGTAGAACTCGCAGGGGTCGCTAACTATGGCTACACCTTC